This T cell receptor (beta chain) was identified during a study of blood T cell repertoires in COVID-19. V was shortened by 2 bases and J by 2 bases, with 10 bases between the two germline ends. This CDR3 region has 15 residues. Germline V lookup: CDR1 SGHAT, CDR2 FQNNGV. Original processing notes: Reference gene primer amplification gave nucleated cell count estimates. Using immunoSEQ multiplex PCR, the repertoire was profiled, and TCRdb retains in-frame clones only, with some absent. From that table come the V and J calls and clone size; the DNA was used to work out D and trimming. This repertoire shows fewer than 150,000 clones, approximately 89% found once; its top ten account for more than 3.5%.

Sequenced material: peripheral blood. This receptor was obtained from a woman aged 60-75 years with acute or convalescent COVID-19. The V call is TRBV11-2, the J call TRBJ1-5, with a tentative D call TRBD1 (5 bases). CDR3 sequence (DNA): TGTGCCAGCAGCTTACAGGAGGGACGCAATCAGCCCCAGCATTTT. It codes for CASSLQEGRNQPQHF.